The source of this T cell receptor beta chain is a study of blood T cell repertoires in COVID-19. Study-wide context: Material from acute and convalescent COVID-19 was sourced from the United States, Italy and Spain. The cDNA or gDNA used as material had been derived from T cells, B-cell-depleted T cells, or PBMCs.

In the study's own analysis: Reference gene primer amplification in the assay estimated nucleated cell counts. Assay: immunoSEQ multiplex PCR; the TCRdb copy retains only in-frame clones and omits some. The DNA was the basis for D and trimming; V, J and clone size are from that table. This sample has under 100,000 clones; about 85% occur once, and the top ten carry just over 3%. This clone was detected only a few times. The Seattle patients joined while their infection was active and were tracked longitudinally afterward. The germline CDR1 and CDR2 sequences are KGHSH and LQKENI. With 1 base removed from V and 3 bases from J, the gap between germline ends came to 9 bases. CDR3 length: 15 residues.

The sequenced sample was peripheral blood. The TCR was taken from an elderly woman with COVID-19, enrolled during active disease. The chain uses TRBV18 and TRBJ2-2; D perhaps matches TRBD1 (6 bases). The CDR3 DNA follows: TGTGCCAGCTCACCACAACAGGGTTACACCGGGGAGCTGTTTTTT. This sequence encodes CASSPQQGYTGELFF.